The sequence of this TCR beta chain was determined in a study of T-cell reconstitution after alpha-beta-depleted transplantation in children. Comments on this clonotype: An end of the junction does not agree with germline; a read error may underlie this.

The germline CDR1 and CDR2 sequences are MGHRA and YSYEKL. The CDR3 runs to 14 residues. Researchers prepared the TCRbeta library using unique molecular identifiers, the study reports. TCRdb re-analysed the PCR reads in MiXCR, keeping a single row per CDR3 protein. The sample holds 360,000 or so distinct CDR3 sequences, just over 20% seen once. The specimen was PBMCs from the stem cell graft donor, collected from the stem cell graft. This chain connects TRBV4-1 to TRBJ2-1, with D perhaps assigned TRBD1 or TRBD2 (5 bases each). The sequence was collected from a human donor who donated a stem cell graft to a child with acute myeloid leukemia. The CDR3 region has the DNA TGTGCCAGCAGCGAGGGGCTCTACTGCAATGAGCAGTTCTTC. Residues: CASSEGLYCNEQFF.